Listed here are 19 T cell receptor beta chains from one sample, sequenced in a study of OX40 agonist ivuxolimab in advanced cancers. To prepare the library, the immunoSEQ multiplex PCR assay was applied. The table comes from immuneACCESS by way of TCRdb, which keeps in-frame sequences with V and J called. Part of the clones is missing from these tables; in studies checked, under half for an unresolved V gene and the rest for unknown reasons. The sample table shows around 59,000 clones, and roughly nine tenths are seen once. Approximately 13% of the sample rests with the top ten. The sequencing used CD4+ or CD8+ T cells sorted from blood, collected in a trial of the OX40 agonist ivuxolimab. The source of these receptors is an adult with an advanced solid tumor such as melanoma, head and neck, liver or kidney cancer.

The gene calls are TRBV5-6 and TRBJ2-7, with TRBD1 identical over 11 bases. This CDR3 is built from 15 residues. CDR1 and CDR2 (germline): SGHDT, YYEEEE. V lost 4 bases, J lost 5 bases, and 8 bases stayed unmatched. The CDR3 loop is CASSDGTGGYHEQYF. In DNA, the CDR3 is TGTGCCAGCAGCGATGGGACAGGGGGTTACCACGAGCAGTACTTC.

The CDR3 spells CASSLGLAGGSSYNEQFF. As DNA, the CDR3 is TGTGCCAGCAGCTTGGGACTAGCGGGAGGGAGCTCCTACAATGAGCAGTTCTTC. The J gene is TRBJ2-1, the V gene TRBV7-3; the match to TRBD2 covers 16 bases. Germline CDR1 and CDR2: SGHTA and FQGTGA. Trimming at V came to 3 bases and at J to 0 bases, leaving 2 bases not matched to a gene. There are 18 residues in the CDR3. The variable domain in full, with the rest retrieved from reference TRBV7-3 and TRBJ2-1, is GAGVSQTPSNKVTEKGKYVELRCDPISGHTALYWYRQSLGQGPEFLIYFQGTGAADDSGLPNDRFFAVRPEGSVSTLKIQRTERGDSAVYLCASSLGLAGGSSYNEQFFGPGTRLTVL.

The chain uses TRBV15 and TRBJ1-1; D is unresolved. The germline CDR1 and CDR2 sequences are LNHNV and YYDKDF (reference sequence). The CDR3 contains 14 residues. The germline V and J ends were trimmed by 0 bases and 0 bases, with 5 bases remaining between them. The CDR3 bases are TGTGCCACCAGCAGAGATTACATGAACACTGAAGCTTTCTTT. Encoded protein: CATSRDYMNTEAFF.

V usage is TRBV5-6 and J usage is TRBJ2-1, with unresolved D. The CDR3 is 12 amino acids. The V gene lost 4 bases and the J gene lost 8 bases, with 10 bases spanning the gap. Germline loops: CDR1 SGHDT, CDR2 YYEEEE. In DNA, the CDR3 is TGTGCCAGCAGCCAGGCTTTGGATGAGCAGTTCTTC. Amino acid sequence: CASSQALDEQFF.

This chain links TRBV5-6 with TRBJ2-1, with TRBD1 as a possible D gene (7 bases). Germline CDR1 and CDR2: SGHDT and YYEEEE. Trimming left V 4 bases short and J 5 bases short, with 19 bases between. The CDR3 is made up of 16 amino acids. In DNA, the CDR3 is TGTGCCAGCAGCCTGGGGGCAGGGGGACTGAACAATGAGCAGTTCTTC. Translated, it gives CASSLGAGGLNNEQFF. The whole variable domain, filled in from reference TRBV5-6 and TRBJ2-1, reads DAGVTQSPTHLIKTRGQQVTLRCSPKSGHDTVSWYQQALGQGPQFIFQYYEEEERQRGNFPDRFSGHQFPNYSSELNVNALLLGDSALYLCASSLGAGGLNNEQFFGPGTRLTVL.

The rearrangement links TRBV4-1 to TRBJ1-1, with D maybe TRBD1 (5 bases). The V gene's germline CDR1 is MGHRA and CDR2 YSYEKL. The V and J ends lost 1 base and 6 bases respectively, with 12 bases between them. The CDR3 is 14 amino acids. CDR3 in DNA: TGCGCCAGCAGCCAAGGGGCAGGGTTACCTGAAGCTTTCTTT. The encoded protein is CASSQGAGLPEAFF.

V usage is TRBV7-3 and J usage is TRBJ1-1; D is undetermined. Germline loops: CDR1 SGHTA, CDR2 FQGTGA. Trimming took off 2 bases at V and 5 bases at J, with 18 bases between the two ends. This CDR3 has 16 amino acids. The CDR3 sequence: CASSLFHAGTGTEAFF. For the CDR3, the DNA is TGTGCCAGCAGCTTATTTCATGCAGGAACGGGGACTGAAGCTTTCTTT.

Of note for this clone: The same CDR3 arises from other DNA sequences in this sample as well. The DNA of the CDR3 is TGTGCCAGCAGTTCCGGGACTAGCGGCAGTAATGAGCAGTTCTTC. Its protein is CASSSGTSGSNEQFF. The rearrangement links TRBV27 to TRBJ2-1, with 11 positions matching TRBD2. The CDR3 is 15 amino acids. V lost 4 bases, J lost 7 bases, and 6 bases stayed unmatched. Germline V gene data show CDR1 as MNHEY and CDR2 as SMNVEV (reference sequence).

The chain couples TRBV27 to TRBJ2-5; the match to TRBD1 covers 12 bases. The J segment lost 5 bases and the V segment lost 5 bases, leaving 15 bases of the junction unmatched. Germline CDR1 and CDR2: MNHEY and SMNVEV (reference sequence). There are 18 residues in the CDR3. Written as DNA, the CDR3 is TGTGCCAGCAGTCCTCCGGGACAGGGGGCTAAAAAGGGGGAGACCCAGTACTTC. The encoded protein is CASSPPGQGAKKGETQYF.

The chain recombines TRBV4-3 with TRBJ2-3; D possibly corresponds to TRBD2 (6 bases). Deletions cut 3 bases from V and 5 bases from J, with 12 bases between. The CDR3 extends over 14 amino acids. Germline CDR1 LGHNA, CDR2 YSLEER. The CDR3 sequence is CASSHAGPGDTQYF. The CDR3 DNA is TGCGCCAGCAGCCATGCGGGACCCGGAGATACGCAGTATTTT.

In regard to this clone: Other nucleotide sequences in the sample specify the same CDR3. The chain couples TRBV7-9 to TRBJ2-3; D unresolved. Per germline, CDR1 SEHNR and CDR2 FQNEAQ (reference sequence). V was pared by 1 base and J by 3 bases, with 2 bases between. The CDR3 length is 12 residues. For the CDR3, the DNA is TGTGCCAGCAGCTTAGGGACAGATACGCAGTATTTT. Amino acid sequence: CASSLGTDTQYF.

The chain carries TRBV6-6 and TRBJ1-1; no clear D gene. The V gene's germline CDR1 is MNHNY and CDR2 SVGAGI (reference sequence). The CDR3 totals 11 residues. Trimming removed 6 bases at V and 7 bases at J, with 9 bases between. CDR3 sequence reads: CASREHREAFF. Here the CDR3 DNA reads TGTGCCAGCAGGGAACATCGTGAAGCTTTCTTT.

The chain uses TRBV7-9 and TRBJ1-1, with TRBD1 identical over 7 bases. This CDR3 is 15 amino acids long. V shed 1 base, J shed 0 bases, and the junction held 2 bases outside the gene matches. Germline loops: CDR1 SEHNR, CDR2 FQNEAQ (reference sequence). CDR3 protein: CASSLGQGLNTEAFF. DNA of the CDR3: TGTGCCAGCAGCTTAGGACAGGGTCTGAACACTGAAGCTTTCTTT.

This chain uses TRBV18 with TRBJ2-7; no reliable D call. This CDR3 region has 14 residues. Deletions cut 2 bases from V and 0 bases from J, with 8 bases between. Germline CDR1 reads KGHSH; CDR2 reads LQKENI. The CDR3 is CASSPAPDSYEQYV. The CDR3 region has the DNA TGTGCCAGCTCACCAGCCCCAGACTCCTACGAGCAGTACGTC.

The chain employs TRBV5-5 and TRBJ2-3, with TRBD2 identical over 7 bases. The CDR3 extends over 14 amino acids. V gave up 9 bases and J gave up 4 bases; unmatched junction bases: 11. The germline gives CDR1 SGHKS, CDR2 YYEKEE (reference sequence). In DNA, the CDR3 is TGTGCCACCACCGAGGGAGGGCGGGCAGATACGCAGTATTTT. Protein product: CATTEGGRADTQYF.

The chain combines TRBV11-2 with TRBJ2-7, with a weak D call TRBD1 (5 bases). Deletions cut 1 base from V and 1 base from J, with 11 bases between. Germline CDR1 reads SGHAT; CDR2 reads FQNNGV. The CDR3 is made up of 15 amino acids. The CDR3 nucleotides read TGTGCCAGCAGCTTAGGGCCGCAGGGATCCTACGAGCAGTACGTC. Protein sequence: CASSLGPQGSYEQYV.

This chain joins TRBV11-1 and TRBJ2-5; the match to TRBD1 covers 9 bases. The CDR3 loop spans 15 amino acids. Germline V gives CDR1 SGHAT, CDR2 FQDESV (reference sequence). The junction had 8 bases not matched to a gene; V was cut back by 5 bases and J by 4 bases. In DNA, the CDR3 is TGTGCCAGCAGCCGGACAGGGGCTCAAGGAGAGACCCAGTACTTC. Its protein product is CASSRTGAQGETQYF.

By sample fraction, this clone is medium-sized. This chain links TRBV4-1 with TRBJ2-2; TRBD2 might be the D (6 bases). This CDR3 spans 14 amino acids. Trimming pared 3 bases from V and 4 bases from J, leaving 9 bases between. CDR1 is MGHRA, CDR2 YSYEKL, per germline. CDR3 region: CASSQALATGELFF. The CDR3 DNA reads TGCGCCAGCAGCCAGGCACTAGCCACCGGGGAGCTGTTTTTT.

The J gene is TRBJ2-1, the V gene TRBV19; 13 bases match TRBD2. CDR3 length equals 18 residues. Trimming at V came to 6 bases and at J to 4 bases, leaving 12 bases not matched to a gene. CDR1 and CDR2 (germline): LNHDA, SQIVND (reference sequence). CDR3 DNA sequence: TGTGCCAGTAGCTCCCGTGACGGGACTAGCGGGATGTACAATGAGCAGTTCTTC. Its protein is CASSSRDGTSGMYNEQFF. Full variable domain (missing parts from reference TRBV19 and TRBJ2-1): DGGITQSPKYLFRKEGQNVTLSCEQNLNHDAMYWYRQDPGQGLRLIYYSQIVNDFQKGDIAEGYSVSREKKESFPLTVTSAQKNPTAFYLCASSSRDGTSGMYNEQFFGPGTRLTVL.